Given below is one T cell receptor (beta chain) in context. Its cognate antigen is unknown. The data belong to a study of cytomegalovirus exposure and HLA in healthy donors. Regarding the study as a whole: The authors listed 150 or so TCR beta chains as cytomegalovirus-associated. It was taken for granted in presence/absence analyses that sequencing depth across donors was roughly uniform. A classifier reportedly called cytomegalovirus status with high sensitivity and specificity.

PCR used 60 Vbeta primers and 13 Jbeta primers. Profiling relied on immunoSEQ multiplex PCR, and the TCRdb table lists in-frame clones only, not all of them. This sample has roughly 27,000 clones; about 62% occur once, and the top ten carry 42%. The CDR3 is 17 residues long. V lost 4 bases, J lost 0 bases, and 14 bases lay in between. Looked up from germline, CDR1 is SGHRS and CDR2 is YFSETQ. Sequenced: PBMCs. This TCR was sampled from a male donor in good health and CMV-seropositive. The chain recombines TRBV5-1 with TRBJ1-6; the D gene is possibly TRBD1 (6 bases). In DNA form, the CDR3 reads TGCGCCAGCAGCCAGGCTACAGGGAGCTCCTATAATTCACCCCTCCACTTT. As protein: CASSQATGSSYNSPLHF. Combining the CDR3 with reference TRBV5-1 and TRBJ1-6 gives the whole variable domain KAGVTQTPRYLIKTRGQQVTLSCSPISGHRSVSWYQQTPGQGLQFLFEYFSETQRNKGNFPGRFSGRQFSNSRSEMNVSTLELGDSALYLCASSQATGSSYNSPLHFGNGTRLTVT.